This TCR beta chain originates from a study of blood T cell repertoires in COVID-19. At the level of the study: PBMCs, B-cell-depleted T cells, or T cells provided the cDNA or gDNA that made up the material.

V gave up 6 bases and J gave up 2 bases; unmatched junction bases: 4. Looked up from germline, CDR1 is LNHDA and CDR2 is SQIVND (reference sequence). CDR3 size: 14 residues. The repertoire was sequenced with immunoSEQ multiplex PCR; TCRdb's copy has only in-frame clones and lacks some. Of approximately 230,000 clones listed, around 88% are singletons. Sequencing was done on a sample of peripheral blood. This sequence joins TRBV19 and TRBJ2-5, with 9 bases fitting TRBD1. The sequence was obtained from a young woman with COVID-19, enrolled during active disease. CDR3 amino acids: CASRLDRGQETQYF. CDR3 DNA: TGTGCCAGTAGACTGGACAGGGGTCAAGAGACCCAGTACTTC.